This entry lists 21 T cell receptor beta chains sequenced from one sample in a study of shared clonotypes between healthy human individuals. Only in-frame clones appear in the TCRdb table, and some are missing; sequencing was by immunoSEQ multiplex PCR. This sample has 550,000 to 700,000 clones; more than 70% occur once, and the top ten carry roughly 1.9%. The sample taken for sequencing was memory CD4+ T cells sorted from blood. Subset defined: CD45RA-negative fraction. These receptor sequences come from a woman in her thirties in good health.

The chain employs TRBV5-1 and TRBJ2-3, with D hard to call. This CDR3 has 15 residues. Germline V gene data show CDR1 as SGHRS and CDR2 as YFSETQ. V dropped 9 bases and J dropped 1 base, with 18 bases sitting between them. CDR3 sequence: CATATTVAGTDTQYF. CDR3 in DNA: TGCGCCACGGCTACGACTGTCGCGGGCACAGATACGCAGTATTTT.

The rearrangement uses TRBV6-1 and TRBJ1-3; D is undetermined. CDR1 and CDR2 from the germline V gene are MNHNS and SASEGT. The germline V and J ends were trimmed by 8 bases and 0 bases, with 11 bases remaining between them. The CDR3 is made up of 14 amino acids. CDR3 bases: TGTGCCAGCGGACGTACGGGCTCTGGAAACACCATATATTTT. Protein product: CASGRTGSGNTIYF.

The rearrangement uses TRBV19 and TRBJ1-5; D might be TRBD1 (5 bases). CDR1 and CDR2 (germline): LNHDA, SQIVND (reference sequence). Trimming left V 4 bases short and J 3 bases short, with 10 bases between. The CDR3 extends over 14 amino acids. The CDR3 loop is CASSTPGFNQPQHF. Here the CDR3 DNA reads TGTGCCAGTAGTACTCCAGGGTTCAATCAGCCCCAGCATTTT.

This clone showed up just a few times. The chain links TRBV14 to TRBJ2-1; 11 bases fit TRBD1. Germline V gene lookup returns CDR1 SGHDN and CDR2 FVKESK. There are 16 residues in the CDR3. The trim removed 3 bases at V and 3 bases at J, leaving 4 bases unmatched. CDR3 sequence: CASSQLGTGGYNEQFF. The CDR3 bases are TGTGCCAGCAGCCAGCTAGGGACAGGGGGCTACAATGAGCAGTTCTTC.

Note on this clone: The same CDR3 can be traced to other DNA sequences in this sample. The chain employs TRBV2 and TRBJ2-6; 7 bases align to TRBD1. Germline CDR1 and CDR2: SNHLY and FYNNEI. V lost 4 bases to trimming and J lost 3 bases; unmatched junction nucleotides: 3. This CDR3 is built from 15 residues. The CDR3 DNA reads as TGTGCCAGCAGTGGACAGGGCGGTGGGGCCAACGTCCTGACTTTC. Protein: CASSGQGGGANVLTF.

The chain links TRBV19 to TRBJ1-5; 8 nucleotides match TRBD1. The germline V gene encodes CDR1 LNHDA and CDR2 SQIVND (reference sequence). With V trimmed by 3 bases and J by 2 bases, 6 bases remained unmatched. This CDR3 is 16 amino acids long. This CDR3 reads CASSILSTGGNQPQHF. CDR3 in DNA: TGTGCCAGTAGTATCTTGTCGACAGGGGGCAATCAGCCCCAGCATTTT. The full variable domain, with the rest looked up from reference TRBV19 and TRBJ1-5, is DGGITQSPKYLFRKEGQNVTLSCEQNLNHDAMYWYRQDPGQGLRLIYYSQIVNDFQKGDIAEGYSVSREKKESFPLTVTSAQKNPTAFYLCASSILSTGGNQPQHFGDGTRLSIL.

This clone was counted a few times. The V call is TRBV27, the J call TRBJ2-7; perhaps TRBD2 as D (6 bases). The V gene lost 6 bases and the J gene lost 2 bases, with 14 bases spanning the gap. This CDR3 is 14 amino acids long. Per the germline V gene, CDR1 is MNHEY and CDR2 is SMNVEV (reference sequence). The CDR3: CASRDLGGAYEQYF. DNA for the CDR3: TGTGCCAGCAGAGACTTGGGAGGTGCCTACGAGCAGTACTTC.

For the CDR3, the DNA is TGTGCCAGCTCACCTGGACTAGCGGGCTACGAGCAGTACTTC. Translating gives CASSPGLAGYEQYF. The chain has TRBV18 and TRBJ2-7; 11 bases line up with TRBD2. The germline gives CDR1 KGHSH, CDR2 LQKENI. This CDR3 is built from 14 residues. V was clipped by 3 bases and J by 3 bases; unmatched bases: 1.

The rearrangement joins TRBV11-2 to TRBJ2-7, with D possibly being TRBD2 (5 bases). The CDR3 runs 14 residues. With 6 bases removed from V and 7 bases from J, the gap between germline ends came to 19 bases. Germline CDR1 SGHAT, CDR2 FQNNGV. CDR3 sequence reads: CASRGSSLQGEQYF. The DNA of the CDR3 is TGTGCCAGCAGGGGGTCTAGCCTTCAAGGGGAGCAGTACTTC.

The J gene is TRBJ2-5, the V gene TRBV12-2; the D segment call TRBD2 is taken from the table without a DNA check. TRBV12-2 is deemed a pseudogene. The CDR3 has 13 amino acids. The chain's CDR3 is CASLGREQETQYF. CDR3 coding DNA: TGTGCAAGTCTCGGGCGGGAGCAAGAGACCCAGTACTTC.

This chain links TRBV7-2 with TRBJ2-2; D may correspond to TRBD1 or TRBD2 (5 bases each). Trimming shortened V by 7 bases and J by 7 bases, and 13 bases separated the two germline ends. CDR1 and CDR2 from the germline V gene are SGHTA and FQGNSA. This CDR3 contains 13 residues. CDR3 in amino acids: CASTPGTVGELFF. DNA for the CDR3: TGTGCCAGCACCCCGGGGACCGTCGGGGAGCTGTTTTTT.

The rearrangement uses TRBV6-5 and TRBJ1-1, with D unresolved. V lost 1 base to trimming and J lost 7 bases, with 4 bases between them. The CDR3 covers 11 residues. Germline V lookup: CDR1 MNHEY, CDR2 SVGAGI. The CDR3 nucleotides are TGTGCCAGCAGTTACTTCGGTGAAGCTTTCTTT. This sequence encodes CASSYFGEAFF.

The rearrangement uses TRBV7-9 and TRBJ2-1; 7 positions match TRBD1. The junction had 4 bases not matched to a gene; V was cut back by 8 bases and J by 0 bases. Germline CDR1 is SEHNR and CDR2 is FQNEAQ (reference sequence). The CDR3 spans 14 residues. CDR3 nucleotides: TGTGCCAGCGAAGGGGGCAACTCCTACAATGAGCAGTTCTTC. Translating gives CASEGGNSYNEQFF.

The V call is TRBV20-1, the J call TRBJ2-1; TRBD2 matches at 7 bases. Germline CDR1 reads DFQATT; CDR2 reads SNEGSKA (reference sequence). J lost 12 bases, V lost 4 bases, and 3 bases had no gene match. The CDR3 contains 10 residues. CDR3 nucleotide sequence: TGCAGTGCTACCAGACTAGCGCAGTTCTTC. Translation: CSATRLAQFF.

This clone was counted only a few times. The chain recombines TRBV4-1 with TRBJ1-3; unclear D gene. Germline V CDR1 and CDR2: MGHRA, YSYEKL. This CDR3 spans 16 amino acids. V lost 0 bases, J lost 0 bases, and 9 bases lay in between. The CDR3 reads CASSQDLLFSGNTIYF. CDR3 in DNA: TGCGCCAGCAGCCAAGACCTCCTCTTCTCTGGAAACACCATATATTTT.

The chain links TRBV6-1 to TRBJ2-3; 9 nucleotides match TRBD2. The CDR3 contains 15 residues. CDR1 MNHNS and CDR2 SASEGT come from the germline V gene. V lost 4 bases, J lost 5 bases, and 7 bases stayed unmatched. Written as DNA, the CDR3 is TGTGCCAGCAGTGGACTAGCGGCAGGGCTAGATACGCAGTATTTT. Encoded protein: CASSGLAAGLDTQYF.

V and J are TRBV6-1 and TRBJ1-5, with a weak D call TRBD1 (6 bases). The CDR3 contains 15 residues. Germline-derived CDR1 and CDR2 are MNHNS and SASEGT. V was cut by 11 bases and J by 3 bases, with 20 bases left in between. The CDR3 sequence is CAARVGGGTNQPQHF. The CDR3 DNA sequence: TGTGCCGCTCGCGTGGGAGGGGGAACCAATCAGCCCCAGCATTTT.

The genes are TRBV28 and TRBJ1-5; 7 positions agree with TRBD1. The CDR3 is 14 residues long. V lost 5 bases and J lost 4; bases outside the gene matches: 5. CDR1 and CDR2 from the germline V gene are MDHEN and SYDVKM. The CDR3 sequence is CASSRGQSNQPQHF. The CDR3 DNA reads as TGTGCCAGCAGTAGGGGACAGTCGAATCAGCCCCAGCATTTT.

The chain has TRBV6-6 and TRBJ2-3; 11 nucleotides agree with TRBD2. Germline loops: CDR1 MNHNY, CDR2 SVGAGI (reference sequence). The V segment lost 4 bases and the J segment 4 bases; nucleotides outside the gene matches: 7. The CDR3 contains 16 residues. CDR3 DNA sequence: TGTGCCAGCAGTTCCCGGGCACTAGCGGGAGCAGATACGCAGTATTTT. Translated, it gives CASSSRALAGADTQYF.

The chain recombines TRBV7-2 with TRBJ2-7; D unclear. This CDR3 has 14 amino acids. From germline, CDR1 is SGHTA and CDR2 FQGNSA. Deletions cut 0 bases from V and 2 bases from J, with 8 bases between. The CDR3 region has the DNA TGTGCCAGCAGCTTAGCTGGGCCTACCTACGAGCAGTACTTC. Its translation: CASSLAGPTYEQYF.

This chain connects TRBV2 to TRBJ2-2; a possible D gene is TRBD1 (6 bases). The V end lost 7 bases, the J end lost 4 bases, and 16 bases lay between the germline ends. This CDR3 is 15 amino acids long. Per germline, CDR1 SNHLY and CDR2 FYNNEI. CDR3 nucleotides: TGTGCCAGCACCCCTGCAGGGGCCAGCACCGGGGAGCTGTTTTTT. Its protein is CASTPAGASTGELFF.